Sequencing of this T cell receptor beta chain was carried out in a study of T cells in Graves' hyperthyroidism and ophthalmopathy. Whole-study context: Sampling of peripheral blood happened at initial diagnosis, prior to any treatment.

Study-level findings and limits: Ophthalmopathy was separated from stable hyperthyroidism by a 13 V-J model. In the blood, most expanded thyroid clonotypes above 0.001 appeared as well. Model predictions of ophthalmopathy came a median approximately 6 months before onset.

This clonotype was recorded a few times. Its cognate antigen is unknown. Amplification of TCR beta CDR3 regions was performed using RNA transcripts as template. An initial round of RT-PCR targeting the TCR CDR3 relied on the HTBI primer set. In TCRdb, the multiplex PCR reads were re-called with MiXCR into one record per CDR3 protein. Counted here are about 380,000 distinct CDR3 sequences, roughly 18% occurring once; the ten biggest clones make up 35% to 50%. The V gene end was trimmed by 3 bases and the J gene end by 4 bases; junction bases not matched to a gene: 8. From germline, CDR1 is MRHNA and CDR2 SNTAGT. There are 16 residues in the CDR3.

The rearrangement uses TRBV6-4 and TRBJ2-7; TRBD2 agrees at 11 bases. The sample comprised blood. The receptor was isolated from a man younger than 35 with Graves' ophthalmopathy. CDR3: CASSEYSSGGRYEQYF. The CDR3 coding sequence is TGTGCCAGCAGTGAATATTCTAGCGGGGGGAGGTACGAGCAGTACTTC.